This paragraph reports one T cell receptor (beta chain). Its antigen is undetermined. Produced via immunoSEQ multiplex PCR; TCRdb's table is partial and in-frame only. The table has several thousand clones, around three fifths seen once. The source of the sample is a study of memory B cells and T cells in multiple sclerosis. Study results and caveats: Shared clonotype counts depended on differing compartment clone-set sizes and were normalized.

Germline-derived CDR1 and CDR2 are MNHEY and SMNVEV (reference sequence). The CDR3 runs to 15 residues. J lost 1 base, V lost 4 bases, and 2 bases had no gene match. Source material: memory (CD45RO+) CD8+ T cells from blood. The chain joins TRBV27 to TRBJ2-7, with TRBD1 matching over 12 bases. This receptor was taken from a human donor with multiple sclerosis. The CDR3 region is CASSWGQGASYEQYF. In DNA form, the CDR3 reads TGTGCCAGCAGTTGGGGACAGGGGGCTTCCTACGAGCAGTACTTC.